Following are 20 T cell receptor beta chains from one sample sequenced in a study of blood T cell repertoires in COVID-19. Clones were read by immunoSEQ multiplex PCR, and TCRdb kept only the in-frame ones, dropping some. The table lists approximately 500,000 clones, about 88% of them singletons. Sequencing was performed on peripheral blood. Receptors originate from a woman in her 50s with COVID-19, enrolled during active disease.

This sequence joins TRBV27 and TRBJ1-5; 7 positions match TRBD1. Germline lookup yields CDR1 MNHEY and CDR2 SMNVEV (reference sequence). Trimming removed 5 bases from V and 7 bases from J; junction bases left unmatched: 14. CDR3 length equals 16 residues. The CDR3 is CASSPLTGVGGQPQHF. DNA for the CDR3: TGTGCCAGCAGTCCGCTAACAGGGGTTGGAGGCCAGCCCCAGCATTTT.

The rearrangement joins TRBV29-1 to TRBJ2-1; a possible D gene is TRBD1 (5 bases). Germline CDR1 reads SQVTM; CDR2 reads ANQGSEA. Trimming cost V 1 base and J 2 bases, with 12 bases left between them. The CDR3 is made up of 15 amino acids. CDR3 in DNA: TGCAGCGTTGAAGGGGGCAGGGAAACCTACAATGAGCAGTTCTTC. Translating gives CSVEGGRETYNEQFF.

V usage is TRBV5-1 and J usage is TRBJ2-1; TRBD1 matches at 12 bases. This CDR3 comprises 17 residues. Trimming took 3 bases from V and 9 from J; bases not matched to a gene: 13. Germline loops: CDR1 SGHRS, CDR2 YFSETQ. This CDR3 reads CASSSFAGTGGMGEQFF. CDR3 sequence (DNA): TGCGCCAGCAGCTCCTTTGCCGGGACAGGGGGCATGGGTGAGCAGTTCTTC.

This chain links TRBV19 with TRBJ1-5; 7 bases line up with TRBD1. V gave up 4 bases and J gave up 0 bases; unmatched junction bases: 6. There are 16 residues in the CDR3. The germline CDR1 and CDR2 sequences are LNHDA and SQIVND (reference sequence). The CDR3 coding sequence is TGTGCCAGTAGTAGGGACAGTCCACTTAGCAATCAGCCCCAGCATTTT. Its translation: CASSRDSPLSNQPQHF.

J is TRBJ1-1 and V is TRBV29-1; 11 positions match TRBD1. There are 16 residues in the CDR3. J was trimmed by 0 bases and V by 8 bases; bases with no gene match: 11. Germline V CDR1 and CDR2: SQVTM, ANQGSEA. In DNA form, the CDR3 reads TGCAGCTTACGGGGACAGGGGGTCAGCATGAACACTGAAGCTTTCTTT. Amino acids: CSLRGQGVSMNTEAFF.

CDR3 nucleotides: TGTGCCAGCAGCCAAAACCCTCGGGGCCTAGCGGGGGGGCCTTCCTACAATGAGCAGTTCTTC. Protein product: CASSQNPRGLAGGPSYNEQFF. This chain links TRBV4-2 with TRBJ2-1, with 12 bases lining up with TRBD2. There are 21 residues in the CDR3. With 2 bases clipped from V and 1 base from J, the junction kept 15 bases outside the gene matches. Germline CDR1 LGHNA, CDR2 YNFKEQ.

V usage is TRBV3-1 (or the pseudogene TRBV3-2) and J usage is TRBJ2-3, with 9 bases matching TRBD1. CDR1 and CDR2 from the germline V gene are LGHDT and YNNKEL (reference sequence). Trimming cost V 0 bases and J 3 bases; bases outside gene matches: 4. This CDR3 has 16 residues. In DNA form, the CDR3 reads TGTGCCAGCAGCCAAGATTTGGGGACAGGGACAGATACGCAGTATTTT. Its protein is CASSQDLGTGTDTQYF.

The chain uses TRBV6-6 and TRBJ1-1, with D tentatively TRBD1 (6 bases). V shed 5 bases and J shed 8 bases, with 15 bases lying between them. The CDR3 is 13 residues long. CDR1 is MNHNY, CDR2 SVGAGI, per germline (reference sequence). CDR3 nucleotide sequence: TGTGCCAGCAGTCCTTATAACAGGGACGAAGCTTTCTTT. It translates to CASSPYNRDEAFF.

This chain connects TRBV5-1 to TRBJ1-1; D call uncertain. The ends were cut back, 5 bases at V and 5 bases at J, with 19 bases in the middle. There are 15 residues in the CDR3. Germline V gene lookup returns CDR1 SGHRS and CDR2 YFSETQ. CDR3 amino acids: CASRSSMEGRTEAFF. The CDR3 bases are TGCGCCAGCAGATCCTCTATGGAGGGTCGTACTGAAGCTTTCTTT.

The chain uses TRBV12-3 or TRBV12-4 and TRBJ1-1; possible D gene TRBD1, 5 bases. The V gene lost 3 bases and the J gene lost 6 bases, with 5 bases spanning the gap. This CDR3 spans 11 amino acids. The CDR3 DNA follows: TGTGCCAGCAGTTTGACAGCTGAAGCTTTCTTT. Its translation: CASSLTAEAFF.

This chain uses TRBV5-6 with TRBJ2-3; 9 nucleotides line up with TRBD2. The CDR3 loop spans 16 amino acids. With 4 bases clipped from V and 6 bases from J, the junction kept 12 bases outside the gene matches. CDR1 is SGHDT and CDR2 is YYEEEE in the germline V gene. The CDR3 spells CASSGKERGEMDTQYF. CDR3 coding DNA: TGTGCCAGCAGCGGTAAAGAGCGGGGGGAAATGGATACGCAGTATTTT.

The count of this clone is one. The chain links TRBV18 to TRBJ1-2, with 7 nucleotides matching TRBD1. The CDR3 has 16 residues. Germline assignment: CDR1 KGHSH and CDR2 LQKENI. The J segment lost 0 bases and the V segment lost 1 base, leaving 5 bases of the junction unmatched. The DNA for the CDR3 is TGTGCCAGCTCACCACAGGGGGCCCCTACTAACTATGGCTACACCTTC. Amino acid sequence: CASSPQGAPTNYGYTF.

The chain combines TRBV19 with TRBJ1-2; D unclear. Trimming stripped 5 bases from V and 5 bases from J, with 12 bases between. This CDR3 spans 13 amino acids. Germline CDR1 is LNHDA and CDR2 is SQIVND (reference sequence). Written as DNA, the CDR3 is TGTGCCAGTAGTGTGTCGACTCATTATGGCTACACCTTC. Protein sequence: CASSVSTHYGYTF. Full variable domain (missing parts from reference TRBV19 and TRBJ1-2): DGGITQSPKYLFRKEGQNVTLSCEQNLNHDAMYWYRQDPGQGLRLIYYSQIVNDFQKGDIAEGYSVSREKKESFPLTVTSAQKNPTAFYLCASSVSTHYGYTFGSGTRLTVV.

The rearrangement joins TRBV2 to TRBJ1-5; 9 bases agree with TRBD1. Germline assignment: CDR1 SNHLY and CDR2 FYNNEI. The CDR3 sequence is 14 residues long. V gave up 3 bases and J gave up 5 bases; unmatched junction bases: 2. In DNA, the CDR3 is TGTGCCAGCAGTGACACAGGGGGCCATCAGCCCCAGCATTTT. Amino acid sequence: CASSDTGGHQPQHF.

This chain uses TRBV5-1 with TRBJ1-4, with 7 bases that match TRBD1. In germline, CDR1 is SGHRS, CDR2 YFSETQ. The CDR3 is made up of 15 amino acids. J was trimmed by 6 bases and V by 0 bases; bases with no gene match: 5. The CDR3 spells CASSLAAGGHEKLFF. Written as DNA, the CDR3 is TGCGCCAGCAGCTTGGCCGCAGGGGGACATGAAAAACTGTTTTTT.

The rearrangement joins TRBV6-5 to TRBJ2-1; D gene unclear. Germline-derived CDR1 and CDR2 are MNHEY and SVGAGI. Trimming removed 6 bases from V and 2 bases from J, with 8 bases in between. The CDR3 consists of 13 residues. CDR3 nucleotide sequence: TGTGCCAGCAGAGCTCGGGCCTACAATGAGCAGTTCTTC. Protein product: CASRARAYNEQFF.

This clone was picked up one time. The chain is built from TRBV2 and TRBJ2-7; TRBD2 matches 11 bases. The CDR3 has 16 residues. The germline V gene encodes CDR1 SNHLY and CDR2 FYNNEI. The junction had 8 bases not matched to a gene; V was cut back by 3 bases and J by 4 bases. This chain's CDR3 is CASSDPASGGKYEQYF. The CDR3 nucleotides are TGTGCCAGCAGTGACCCGGCTAGCGGGGGGAAATACGAGCAGTACTTC. The full variable domain, completed using reference TRBV2 and TRBJ2-7, is EPEVTQTPSHQVTQMGQEVILRCVPISNHLYFYWYRQILGQKVEFLVSFYNNEISEKSEIFDDQFSVERPDGSNFTLKIRSTKLEDSAMYFCASSDPASGGKYEQYFGPGTRLTVT.

V is TRBV9 and J is TRBJ2-1, with TRBD2 matching over 12 bases. The CDR3 has 16 residues. With 0 bases clipped from V and 7 bases from J, the junction kept 5 bases outside the gene matches. Germline V gene lookup returns CDR1 SGDLS and CDR2 YYNGEE. CDR3 in amino acids: CASSVARTSGVNEQFF. The CDR3 DNA follows: TGTGCCAGCAGCGTAGCTCGGACTAGCGGGGTTAATGAGCAGTTCTTC.

J is TRBJ1-2 and V is TRBV2, with TRBD1 as a possible D gene (5 bases). The CDR3 has 14 residues. V lost 2 bases to trimming and J lost 8 bases, with 15 bases between them. Per germline, CDR1 SNHLY and CDR2 FYNNEI. The CDR3 reads CASSEWSREAGYTF. The CDR3 coding sequence is TGTGCCAGCAGTGAATGGAGCAGGGAGGCCGGCTACACCTTC.

The chain is built from TRBV6-5 and TRBJ2-5; 8 bases are shared with TRBD1. J was trimmed by 3 bases and V by 4 bases; bases with no gene match: 4. CDR3 length: 14 residues. The germline gives CDR1 MNHEY, CDR2 SVGAGI. Here the CDR3 reads CASSLGTGEETQYF. The CDR3 nucleotides read TGTGCCAGCAGTTTGGGGACAGGTGAAGAGACCCAGTACTTC.